The 30 T cell receptor beta chains below all came from one sample that was sequenced in a study of shared clonotypes between healthy human individuals. The table came from immunoSEQ multiplex PCR; TCRdb's copy has only in-frame clones and leaves some out. The table has around 1.4 million clones, 98% seen once; the top ten hold about 0.35%. What was sequenced was naive CD4+ T cells sorted from blood. Subset noted: CD45RA+ positively selected. The source of these receptors is a man aged 25-45 years in good health.

The chain carries TRBV5-1 and TRBJ2-5; D remains unclear. This CDR3 has 15 amino acids. Trimming left V 0 bases short and J 2 bases short, with 11 bases between. The germline gives CDR1 SGHRS, CDR2 YFSETQ. The chain's CDR3 is CASSLGDWPQETQYF. The CDR3 nucleotides are TGCGCCAGCAGCTTGGGAGACTGGCCTCAAGAGACCCAGTACTTC. The full variable domain, in which reference TRBV5-1 and TRBJ2-5 provide the parts outside the CDR3, is KAGVTQTPRYLIKTRGQQVTLSCSPISGHRSVSWYQQTPGQGLQFLFEYFSETQRNKGNFPGRFSGRQFSNSRSEMNVSTLELGDSALYLCASSLGDWPQETQYFGPGTRLLVL.

V gene TRBV29-1 combines with J gene TRBJ2-5, with 8 bases identical to TRBD1. CDR1 and CDR2 from the germline V gene are SQVTM and ANQGSEA. This CDR3 contains 12 residues. After removal of 5 bases from V and 5 bases from J, the junction contained 4 bases not matched to a gene. CDR3 residues: CSVPTGVETQYF. The CDR3 DNA reads as TGCAGCGTTCCGACAGGGGTGGAGACCCAGTACTTC. Looking up the rest from reference TRBV29-1 and TRBJ2-5 gives the full variable domain: SAVISQKPSRDICQRGTSLTIQCQVDSQVTMMFWYRQQPGQSLTLIATANQGSEATYESGFVIDKFPISRPNLTFSTLTVSNMSPEDSSIYLCSVPTGVETQYFGPGTRLLVL.

The chain employs TRBV28 and TRBJ1-1; 7 nucleotides line up with TRBD1. The CDR3 extends over 15 amino acids. With 2 bases clipped from V and 8 bases from J, the junction kept 11 bases outside the gene matches. CDR1 MDHEN and CDR2 SYDVKM come from the germline V gene. As DNA, the CDR3 is TGTGCCAGCAGTTTAGCGGACAGGACGGACCAAGAAGCTTTCTTT. It is translated as CASSLADRTDQEAFF. The variable domain in full, completed from reference TRBV28 and TRBJ1-1, reads DVKVTQSSRYLVKRTGEKVFLECVQDMDHENMFWYRQDPGLGLRLIYFSYDVKMKEKGDIPEGYSVSREKKERFSLILESASTNQTSMYLCASSLADRTDQEAFFGQGTRLTVV.

CDR3 region: CAWSVLQAYEQYF. The CDR3, as DNA: TGTGCCTGGAGTGTACTACAAGCCTACGAGCAGTACTTC. The genes are TRBV30 and TRBJ2-7; D remains unclear. The CDR3 contains 13 residues. V was cut by 0 bases and J by 2 bases, with 8 bases left in between. The germline gives CDR1 GTSNPN, CDR2 SVGIG (reference sequence).

The CDR3 DNA sequence: TGTGCCAGCGGGACCACCCTTATTAACACTGAAGCTTTCTTT. Its translation: CASGTTLINTEAFF. This rearrangement joins TRBV9 to TRBJ1-1; TRBD1 might be the D (5 bases). The germline gives CDR1 SGDLS, CDR2 YYNGEE. This CDR3 has 14 residues. Between the trimmed V and J ends, which lost 7 bases and 2 bases, there was a span of 15 bases.

For this clone: A read error may produce the germline difference seen at one junction end. V is TRBV2 and J is TRBJ1-4; D not resolved. Germline-derived CDR1 and CDR2 are SNHLY and FYNNEI. The length of the CDR3 is 12 residues. CDR3 nucleotide sequence: TGTGCCAGCAGTGAGCGGGCCAGTACGGCCACTTTT. It translates to CASSERASTATF.

This sequence joins TRBV7-9 and TRBJ2-4; tentative D call: TRBD2 (6 bases). Trimming cost V 5 bases and J 0 bases, with 14 bases left between them. The CDR3 has 16 amino acids. CDR1 and CDR2 (germline): SEHNR, FQNEAQ (reference sequence). Here the CDR3 DNA reads TGTGCCAGCAGCCTGGGACTCCTAGAAGCCAAAAACATTCAGTACTTC. As protein: CASSLGLLEAKNIQYF.

The chain couples TRBV4-1 to TRBJ2-7; D is unresolved. CDR1 MGHRA and CDR2 YSYEKL come from the germline V gene. This CDR3 is built from 16 residues. V lost 0 bases and J lost 7, with 19 bases in between. CDR3: CASSQDDGRSYDEQYF. CDR3 DNA: TGCGCCAGCAGCCAAGATGACGGCAGGTCTTACGATGAGCAGTACTTC.

The sample holds one count of this clone. The chain has TRBV4-1 and TRBJ2-5, with unresolved D. The CDR3 is 15 amino acids. Trimming removed 0 bases at V and 5 bases at J, with 13 bases between. Germline CDR1 is MGHRA and CDR2 is YSYEKL. The CDR3 bases are TGCGCCAGCAGCCAAGATCCTTGGGCGCTGGAGACCCAGTACTTC. Its protein product is CASSQDPWALETQYF.

The chain employs TRBV5-1 and TRBJ1-1, with no clear D. This CDR3 is 14 amino acids long. Looked up from germline, CDR1 is SGHRS and CDR2 is YFSETQ. Trimming shortened V by 4 bases and J by 5 bases, and 15 bases separated the two germline ends. CDR3 coding DNA: TGCGCCAGCAGCCGGGTCGCAGCGGGGACTGAAGCTTTCTTT. Its protein product is CASSRVAAGTEAFF.

The chain combines TRBV6-5 with TRBJ2-3, with D uncertain. This CDR3 is built from 15 residues. From germline, CDR1 is MNHEY and CDR2 SVGAGI. Deletions cut 2 bases from V and 1 base from J, with 10 bases between. In DNA, the CDR3 is TGTGCCAGCAGTTACCAGTCATTTGGCACAGATACGCAGTATTTT. It specifies CASSYQSFGTDTQYF.

This clone was seen only once. The chain couples TRBV6-5 to TRBJ2-7; TRBD2 aligns across 8 bases. The germline CDR1 and CDR2 sequences are MNHEY and SVGAGI. CDR3 length equals 15 residues. The V segment lost 5 bases and the J segment 1 base; nucleotides outside the gene matches: 7. In nucleotides, the CDR3 is TGTGCCAGCAGTGGAGAAACTAGCGGTTCCTACGAGCAGTACTTC. As protein: CASSGETSGSYEQYF.

The chain recombines TRBV7-2 with TRBJ1-5, with a possible D match to TRBD1 (6 bases). The CDR3 runs to 14 residues. In germline, CDR1 is SGHTA, CDR2 FQGNSA. V was cut by 5 bases and J by 5 bases, with 13 bases left in between. The CDR3 region has the DNA TGTGCCAGCAGCCCGAGGAGGGGGGATCAGCCCCAGCATTTT. Amino acid sequence: CASSPRRGDQPQHF. The full variable domain, in which reference TRBV7-2 and TRBJ1-5 provide the parts outside the CDR3, is GAGVSQSPSNKVTEKGKDVELRCDPISGHTALYWYRQSLGQGLEFLIYFQGNSAPDKSGLPSDRFSAERTGGSVSTLTIQRTQQEDSAVYLCASSPRRGDQPQHFGDGTRLSIL.

This CDR3 reads CAWSRRKGSEQFF. In DNA form, the CDR3 reads TGTGCCTGGTCCCGGCGTAAGGGCAGTGAGCAGTTCTTC. The chain recombines TRBV30 with TRBJ2-1, with D uncertain. This CDR3 is built from 13 residues. CDR1 is GTSNPN, CDR2 SVGIG, per germline (reference sequence). The V gene lost 5 bases and the J gene lost 9 bases, with 17 bases spanning the gap.

The chain combines TRBV5-1 with TRBJ1-1; the match to TRBD1 covers 7 bases. Germline V CDR1 and CDR2: SGHRS, YFSETQ. The trim removed 4 bases at V and 1 base at J, leaving 4 bases unmatched. CDR3 length equals 14 residues. CDR3 loop: CASSTGQPNTEAFF. CDR3 coding DNA: TGCGCCAGCAGCACGGGACAGCCGAACACTGAAGCTTTCTTT.

The chain has TRBV18 and TRBJ1-1; possible D gene TRBD1, 6 bases. CDR1 is KGHSH and CDR2 is LQKENI in the germline V gene. The CDR3 is made up of 17 amino acids. The V end lost 5 bases, the J end lost 6 bases, and 25 bases lay between the germline ends. CDR3 DNA: TGTGCCAGCTCAGCCAGGGGCCTAATCCTTAAAGGGTCTGAAGCTTTCTTT. Its protein product is CASSARGLILKGSEAFF.

The genes are TRBV19 and TRBJ2-7; no firm D call. Trimming cost V 3 bases and J 0 bases, with 9 bases left between them. CDR3 size: 14 residues. The germline gives CDR1 LNHDA, CDR2 SQIVND (reference sequence). The CDR3 DNA follows: TGTGCCAGTAGTATTCGGCCGAGCTCCTACGAGCAGTACTTC. Encoded protein: CASSIRPSSYEQYF.

J is TRBJ2-7 and V is TRBV9; 7 bases are shared with TRBD1. CDR1 SGDLS and CDR2 YYNGEE come from the germline V gene. J lost 3 bases, V lost 4 bases, and 10 bases had no gene match. This CDR3 has 15 amino acids. Written as DNA, the CDR3 is TGTGCCAGCAGCCCCAATAGACAGGGAGTCTACGAGCAGTACTTC. This gives the protein CASSPNRQGVYEQYF. Together with reference TRBV9 and TRBJ2-7, the CDR3 gives the full variable domain: DSGVTQTPKHLITATGQRVTLRCSPRSGDLSVYWYQQSLDQGLQFLIQYYNGEERAKGNILERFSAQQFPDLHSELNLSSLELGDSALYFCASSPNRQGVYEQYFGPGTRLTVT.

Worth noting for this clone: The sample has other DNA sequences that encode this CDR3 too. J is TRBJ2-3 and V is TRBV11-2, with unresolved D. The CDR3 totals 12 residues. Germline-derived CDR1 and CDR2 are SGHAT and FQNNGV. V was trimmed by 2 bases and J by 5 bases, leaving 5 bases between them. The CDR3: CASSLFGDTQYF. The CDR3 DNA is TGTGCCAGCAGCTTATTCGGAGATACGCAGTATTTT.

V and J are TRBV9 and TRBJ2-3; TRBD2 agrees at 7 bases. Germline CDR1 SGDLS, CDR2 YYNGEE. CDR3 length: 16 residues. J lost 3 bases, V lost 0 bases, and 7 bases had no gene match. The CDR3: CASSVALMGGTDTQYF. In nucleotides, the CDR3 is TGTGCCAGCAGCGTAGCCCTTATGGGGGGGACAGATACGCAGTATTTT.

This clone was counted a single time. V usage is TRBV13 and J usage is TRBJ2-7; D call uncertain. V was pared by 1 base and J by 3 bases, with 13 bases between. The CDR3 spans 15 residues. The germline gives CDR1 PRHDT, CDR2 FYEKMQ (reference sequence). This CDR3 reads CASSLAAGNFYEQYF. The CDR3 DNA reads as TGTGCCAGCAGCTTAGCGGCAGGAAACTTCTACGAGCAGTACTTC. The full variable domain, completed using reference TRBV13 and TRBJ2-7, is AAGVIQSPRHLIKEKRETATLKCYPIPRHDTVYWYQQGPGQDPQFLISFYEKMQSDKGSIPDRFSAQQFSDYHSELNMSSLELGDSALYFCASSLAAGNFYEQYFGPGTRLTVT.

The chain employs TRBV6-4 and TRBJ1-4; D may be TRBD1 (5 bases). This CDR3 contains 14 residues. V shed 5 bases and J shed 7 bases, with 14 bases lying between them. CDR1 and CDR2 from the germline V gene are MRHNA and SNTAGT. The CDR3 bases are TGTGCCAGCAGTCCTGCTTGGGGCGGTGAAAAACTGTTTTTT. Protein sequence: CASSPAWGGEKLFF.

J is TRBJ2-2 and V is TRBV4-2; TRBD2 agrees at 13 bases. Germline V gene data show CDR1 as LGHNA and CDR2 as YNFKEQ. CDR3 length equals 17 residues. The trim removed 8 bases at V and 3 bases at J, leaving 9 bases unmatched. CDR3 protein: CASDEGLAGVYTGELFF. The CDR3 DNA reads as TGTGCCAGCGACGAAGGACTAGCGGGAGTATACACCGGGGAGCTGTTTTTT.

The J gene is TRBJ2-7, the V gene TRBV29-1, with D maybe TRBD2 (5 bases). With 4 bases removed from V and 7 bases from J, the gap between germline ends came to 14 bases. This CDR3 comprises 12 residues. The germline V gene encodes CDR1 SQVTM and CDR2 ANQGSEA. CDR3 sequence: CSVVPGSGEQYF. The CDR3 region has the DNA TGCAGCGTTGTTCCGGGGAGTGGAGAGCAGTACTTC.

The chain combines TRBV6-4 with TRBJ2-2, with 9 nucleotides matching TRBD2. Per the germline V gene, CDR1 is MRHNA and CDR2 is SNTAGT. This CDR3 has 14 amino acids. The J segment lost 6 bases and the V segment lost 8 bases, leaving 7 bases of the junction unmatched. The CDR3 here is CASGSGSWAGELFF. The CDR3 DNA is TGTGCCAGCGGTAGCGGGAGCTGGGCCGGGGAGCTGTTTTTT.

The chain recombines TRBV14 with TRBJ2-4; 8 bases match TRBD1. The germline gives CDR1 SGHDN, CDR2 FVKESK. The CDR3 loop spans 19 amino acids. V gave up 0 bases and J gave up 9 bases; unmatched junction bases: 19. In DNA form, the CDR3 reads TGTGCCAGCAGCCAAGATAGGAGACAGGGGAGAGGGTTAAGGAGCATTCAGTACTTC. It encodes CASSQDRRQGRGLRSIQYF.

The gene calls are TRBV27 and TRBJ2-1; 12 bases are a match to TRBD2. Looked up from germline, CDR1 is MNHEY and CDR2 is SMNVEV (reference sequence). This CDR3 spans 15 amino acids. After removal of 4 bases from V and 5 bases from J, the junction contained 3 bases not matched to a gene. This chain's CDR3 is CASSSSGRVDNEQFF. DNA of the CDR3: TGTGCCAGCAGTTCTAGCGGGAGGGTGGACAATGAGCAGTTCTTC.

The rearrangement uses TRBV9 and TRBJ2-3, with D maybe TRBD1 (5 bases). V shed 4 bases and J shed 6 bases, with 18 bases lying between them. Per the germline V gene, CDR1 is SGDLS and CDR2 is YYNGEE. This CDR3 spans 15 amino acids. The CDR3 nucleotides are TGTGCCAGCAGCTTCTCCGGTGTAAGGGGTGATACGCAGTATTTT. Protein product: CASSFSGVRGDTQYF.

The V and J genes are TRBV11-2 and TRBJ2-7; TRBD2 is a possible D gene (6 bases). CDR3 size: 15 residues. The germline CDR1 and CDR2 sequences are SGHAT and FQNNGV. Trimming pared 5 bases from V and 7 bases from J, leaving 21 bases between. CDR3 nucleotide sequence: TGTGCCAGCAGCCCCCTCGGTAGGGTCGCGGGGGAGCAGTACTTC. Residues: CASSPLGRVAGEQYF.

Points on this clone: The identical CDR3 is also encoded by other nucleotide sequences in the sample. DNA for the CDR3: TGCGCCAGCAGCTCGGACAGGCAAGAGACCCAGTACTTC. Residues: CASSSDRQETQYF. This chain links TRBV5-1 with TRBJ2-5; 7 nucleotides line up with TRBD1. Germline values: CDR1 SGHRS, CDR2 YFSETQ. V was clipped by 3 bases and J by 2 bases; unmatched bases: 1. The CDR3 is 13 amino acids.